Below, 20 T cell receptor beta chains from the same sample are listed, as sequenced in a study of T cell responses to AZD1222 COVID-19 vaccine. Assay: immunoSEQ multiplex PCR; the TCRdb copy retains only in-frame clones and omits some. The sample records some 80,000 clones, 88% being singletons. Sequenced material: peripheral blood, taken 28 days after the second dose of the MenACWY control vaccine. The receptors were gathered from an adult who received the MenACWY meningococcal vaccine as a control.

J is TRBJ1-5 and V is TRBV15; possibly TRBD1 for D (5 bases). V lost 0 bases and J lost 6, with 12 bases in between. The CDR3 consists of 15 residues. Germline lookup yields CDR1 LNHNV and CDR2 YYDKDF (reference sequence). CDR3 loop: CATSRDSRGGQPQHF. The DNA for the CDR3 is TGTGCCACCAGCAGAGATTCAAGGGGAGGTCAGCCCCAGCATTTT. Full variable domain (missing parts from reference TRBV15 and TRBJ1-5): DAMVIQNPRYQVTQFGKPVTLSCSQTLNHNVMYWYQQKSSQAPKLLFHYYDKDFNNEADTPDNFQSRRPNTSFCFLDIRSPGLGDTAMYLCATSRDSRGGQPQHFGDGTRLSIL.

This rearrangement joins TRBV15 to TRBJ2-5, with D possibly being TRBD2 (6 bases). The V gene's germline CDR1 is LNHNV and CDR2 YYDKDF (reference sequence). Between the trimmed V and J ends, which lost 2 bases and 5 bases, there was a span of 12 bases. The length of the CDR3 is 14 residues. This CDR3 reads CATSRPEGRETQYF. CDR3 nucleotides: TGTGCCACCAGCAGACCGGAGGGTAGGGAGACCCAGTACTTC.

The chain combines TRBV12-3 or TRBV12-4 with TRBJ2-1, with D unclear. Trimming stripped 3 bases from V and 5 bases from J, with 5 bases between. The length of the CDR3 is 12 residues. The CDR3 sequence is CASSFSDNEQFF. The CDR3 DNA sequence: TGTGCCAGCAGTTTTTCGGACAATGAGCAGTTCTTC.

In its sample, this clone was seen once. The chain is built from TRBV19 and TRBJ2-7; 10 bases fit TRBD1. CDR1 is LNHDA and CDR2 is SQIVND in the germline V gene (reference sequence). The CDR3 is 14 amino acids. V gave up 2 bases and J gave up 6 bases; unmatched junction bases: 4. The CDR3: CASSIRDRGTEQYF. As DNA, the CDR3 is TGTGCCAGTAGTATAAGGGACAGGGGAACCGAGCAGTACTTC. Based on the CDR3 plus reference TRBV19 and TRBJ2-7, the full variable domain is DGGITQSPKYLFRKEGQNVTLSCEQNLNHDAMYWYRQDPGQGLRLIYYSQIVNDFQKGDIAEGYSVSREKKESFPLTVTSAQKNPTAFYLCASSIRDRGTEQYFGPGTRLTVT.

The V gene is TRBV19, the J gene TRBJ1-5, with no clear D. This CDR3 contains 12 residues. Trimming took off 2 bases at V and 7 bases at J, with 6 bases between the two ends. Germline CDR1 LNHDA, CDR2 SQIVND (reference sequence). The DNA for the CDR3 is TGTGCCAGTAGTATATCCGGGCAGCCCCAGCATTTT. Translated: CASSISGQPQHF.

This chain connects TRBV15 to TRBJ1-1, with D uncertain. Germline V gene sequence: CDR1 LNHNV, CDR2 YYDKDF (reference sequence). V was clipped by 1 base and J by 8 bases, with 11 bases between them. The CDR3 totals 13 residues. This CDR3 reads CATSRVGGEEAFF. DNA of the CDR3: TGTGCCACCAGCAGAGTGGGCGGAGAGGAAGCTTTCTTT.

This clone was detected once. The V gene is TRBV7-9, the J gene TRBJ2-1; no clear D. This CDR3 spans 14 amino acids. Germline V gives CDR1 SEHNR, CDR2 FQNEAQ (reference sequence). V dropped 5 bases and J dropped 0 bases, with 8 bases sitting between them. CDR3 bases: TGTGCCAGCAGCCCTAAGAGCTCCTACAATGAGCAGTTCTTC. This gives the protein CASSPKSSYNEQFF.

V usage is TRBV28 and J usage is TRBJ1-5; D not certain. Germline loops: CDR1 MDHEN, CDR2 SYDVKM. The V end lost 1 base, the J end lost 3 bases, and 7 bases lay between the germline ends. CDR3 length: 14 residues. The CDR3 DNA reads as TGTGCCAGCAGTTTATCGCGGGACAATCAGCCCCAGCATTTT. This codes for CASSLSRDNQPQHF.

This chain links TRBV6-4 with TRBJ1-1, with D maybe TRBD1 (5 bases). The CDR3 runs to 14 residues. Trimming shortened V by 5 bases and J by 4 bases, and 14 bases separated the two germline ends. Per germline, CDR1 MRHNA and CDR2 SNTAGT. CDR3 sequence (DNA): TGTGCCAGCAGTAGAGGTCAGGGAGGCACTGAAGCTTTCTTT. Protein sequence: CASSRGQGGTEAFF.

This chain joins TRBV2 and TRBJ2-2; possible D gene TRBD1, 6 bases. Deletions cut 9 bases from V and 3 bases from J, with 14 bases between. Germline lookup yields CDR1 SNHLY and CDR2 FYNNEI. The CDR3 length is 14 residues. This chain's CDR3 is CARTGPGDTGELFF. Written as DNA, the CDR3 is TGTGCCAGAACAGGGCCAGGGGACACCGGGGAGCTGTTTTTT.

CDR3 region: CAWSVIGSGGVLLVETQYF. CDR3 DNA: TGTGCCTGGAGTGTAATCGGTAGCGGGGGGGTCCTACTAGTTGAGACCCAGTACTTC. This rearrangement joins TRBV30 to TRBJ2-5; TRBD2 matches 11 bases. CDR3 length equals 19 residues. Germline CDR1 and CDR2: GTSNPN and SVGIG (reference sequence). The V segment lost 0 bases and the J segment 5 bases; nucleotides outside the gene matches: 17.

This clone was detected once. The chain employs TRBV7-3 and TRBJ2-1; 11 nucleotides align to TRBD2. The CDR3 is 16 amino acids. From germline, CDR1 is SGHTA and CDR2 FQGTGA. V was clipped by 0 bases and J by 7 bases; unmatched bases: 5. As DNA, the CDR3 is TGTGCCAGCAGCTTAACCGTTAGCGGGGGGGCAAATGAGCAGTTCTTC. Protein: CASSLTVSGGANEQFF.

This clone has just one count. The rearrangement joins TRBV5-1 to TRBJ2-7; D call uncertain. The germline gives CDR1 SGHRS, CDR2 YFSETQ. Trimming stripped 3 bases from V and 1 base from J, with 2 bases between. The CDR3 consists of 11 residues. Here the CDR3 reads CASSYSYEQYF. The CDR3 coding sequence is TGCGCCAGCAGCTATTCCTACGAGCAGTACTTC.

Note on this clone: The same CDR3 also results from other DNA sequences found in this sample. The genes are TRBV11-3 and TRBJ2-5; TRBD2 agrees at 13 bases. CDR3 size: 15 residues. V lost 6 bases, J lost 2 bases, and 3 bases stayed unmatched. Looked up from germline, CDR1 is SGHNT and CDR2 is YENEEA. The CDR3 DNA sequence: TGTGCCAGCAGTCCGGGACTAGCGGGACAAGAGACCCAGTACTTC. Its translation is CASSPGLAGQETQYF.

The rearrangement joins TRBV5-5 to TRBJ2-7; D tentatively fits TRBD1 or TRBD2 (5 bases each). The CDR3 has 14 amino acids. Per germline, CDR1 SGHKS and CDR2 YYEKEE (reference sequence). V lost 4 bases and J 2 bases, leaving 13 bases between the germline ends. The CDR3: CASSPRDGTYEQYF. The CDR3 nucleotides are TGTGCCAGCAGCCCCCGGGACGGCACCTACGAGCAGTACTTC. Combining the CDR3 with reference TRBV5-5 and TRBJ2-7 gives the whole variable domain DAGVTQSPTHLIKTRGQQVTLRCSPISGHKSVSWYQQVLGQGPQFIFQYYEKEERGRGNFPDRFSARQFPNYSSELNVNALLLGDSALYLCASSPRDGTYEQYFGPGTRLTVT.

The sample holds a few counts of this clone. V and J are TRBV2 and TRBJ1-5; a weak D match, TRBD1 (5 bases). The CDR3 is 16 residues long. Trimming removed 7 bases from V and 3 bases from J, with 19 bases in between. From germline, CDR1 is SNHLY and CDR2 FYNNEI. For the CDR3, the DNA is TGTGCCAGCACCCTGGGCGACAGTGCCCTCAATCAGCCCCAGCATTTT. Protein sequence: CASTLGDSALNQPQHF.

This clone was recorded only once. The genes are TRBV7-8 and TRBJ2-3; D could derive from TRBD1 or TRBD2 (5 bases each). V was trimmed by 2 bases and J by 1 base, leaving 10 bases between them. CDR1 is SGHVS and CDR2 is FQNEAQ in the germline V gene. The CDR3 spans 15 residues. The CDR3 sequence is CASSLLQGRTDTQYF. The CDR3 DNA sequence: TGTGCCAGCAGCTTACTGCAGGGACGCACAGATACGCAGTATTTT.

The chain is built from TRBV19 and TRBJ1-1, with 10 bases that match TRBD1. Germline trimming cut 5 bases from V and 5 bases from J; bases unmatched to any gene: 5. This CDR3 spans 14 amino acids. Looked up from germline, CDR1 is LNHDA and CDR2 is SQIVND (reference sequence). The CDR3 sequence is CASSPGQGGTEAFF. CDR3 nucleotides: TGTGCCAGTAGTCCCGGACAGGGGGGAACTGAAGCTTTCTTT.

This clone was counted between two and nine times. This chain connects TRBV9 to TRBJ1-2, with 9 bases fitting TRBD1. V gave up 0 bases and J gave up 6 bases; unmatched junction bases: 9. This CDR3 spans 16 amino acids. The germline V gene has CDR1 SGDLS and CDR2 YYNGEE. The CDR3 protein is CASSVGSKGTGNGYTF. DNA for the CDR3: TGTGCCAGCAGCGTAGGAAGTAAAGGGACAGGGAATGGCTACACCTTC.

The genes are TRBV11-2 and TRBJ1-2; perhaps TRBD1 as D (6 bases). CDR1 is SGHAT, CDR2 FQNNGV, per germline. Trimming removed 3 bases at V and 4 bases at J, with 18 bases between. This CDR3 comprises 16 residues. The CDR3 loop is CASSLGRARGSYGYTF. The CDR3 nucleotides read TGTGCCAGCAGCTTGGGCCGGGCGAGGGGGAGCTATGGCTACACCTTC.